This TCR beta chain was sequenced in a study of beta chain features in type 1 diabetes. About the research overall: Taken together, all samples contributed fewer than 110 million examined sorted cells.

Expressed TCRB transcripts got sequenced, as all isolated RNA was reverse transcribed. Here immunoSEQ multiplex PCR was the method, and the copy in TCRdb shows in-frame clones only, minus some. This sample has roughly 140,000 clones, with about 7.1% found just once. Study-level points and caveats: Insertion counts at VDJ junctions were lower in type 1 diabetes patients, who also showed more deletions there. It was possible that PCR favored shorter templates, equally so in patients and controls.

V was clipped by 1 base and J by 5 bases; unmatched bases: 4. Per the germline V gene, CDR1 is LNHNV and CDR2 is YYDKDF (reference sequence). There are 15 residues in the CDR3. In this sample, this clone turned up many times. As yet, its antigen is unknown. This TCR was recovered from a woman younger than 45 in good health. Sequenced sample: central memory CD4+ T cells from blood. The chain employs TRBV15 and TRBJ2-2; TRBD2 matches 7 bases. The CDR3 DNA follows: TGTGCCACCAGCAGAGGACTAGCTGAGACCGGGGAGCTGTTTTTT. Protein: CATSRGLAETGELFF.